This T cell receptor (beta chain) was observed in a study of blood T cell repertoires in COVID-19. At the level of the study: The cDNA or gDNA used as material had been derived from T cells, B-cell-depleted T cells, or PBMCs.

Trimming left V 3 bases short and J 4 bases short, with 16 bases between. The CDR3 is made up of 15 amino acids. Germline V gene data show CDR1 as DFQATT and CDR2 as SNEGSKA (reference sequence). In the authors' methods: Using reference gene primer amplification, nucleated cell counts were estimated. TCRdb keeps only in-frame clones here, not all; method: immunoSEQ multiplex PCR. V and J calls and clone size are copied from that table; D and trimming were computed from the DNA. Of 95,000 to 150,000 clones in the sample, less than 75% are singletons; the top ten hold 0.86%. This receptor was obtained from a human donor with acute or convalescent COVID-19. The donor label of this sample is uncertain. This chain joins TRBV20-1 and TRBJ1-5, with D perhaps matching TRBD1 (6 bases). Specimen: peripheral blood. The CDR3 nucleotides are TGCAGTGCTAGTCTGGTGGACAGAGGAAATCAGCCCCAGCATTTT. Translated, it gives CSASLVDRGNQPQHF.